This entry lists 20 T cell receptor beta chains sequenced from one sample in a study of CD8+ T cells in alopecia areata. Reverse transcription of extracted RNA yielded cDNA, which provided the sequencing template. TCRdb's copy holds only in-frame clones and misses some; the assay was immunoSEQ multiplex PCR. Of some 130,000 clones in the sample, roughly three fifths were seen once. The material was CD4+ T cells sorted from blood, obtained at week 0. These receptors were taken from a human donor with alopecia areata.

The DNA of the CDR3 is TGTGCCAGCAGTCGACATGTCACCGGGGAGCTGTTTTTT. It yields the protein CASSRHVTGELFF. V and J are TRBV28 and TRBJ2-2; D is undetermined. Germline V gives CDR1 MDHEN, CDR2 SYDVKM. The V end lost 5 bases, the J end lost 4 bases, and 8 bases lay between the germline ends. CDR3 size: 13 residues.

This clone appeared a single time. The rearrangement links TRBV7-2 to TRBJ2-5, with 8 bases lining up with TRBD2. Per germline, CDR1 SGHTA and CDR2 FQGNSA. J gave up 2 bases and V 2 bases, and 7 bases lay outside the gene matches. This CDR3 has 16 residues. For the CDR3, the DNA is TGTGCCAGCAGCTTACGGCTAGCGGGCCCTCAAGAGACCCAGTACTTC. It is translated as CASSLRLAGPQETQYF.

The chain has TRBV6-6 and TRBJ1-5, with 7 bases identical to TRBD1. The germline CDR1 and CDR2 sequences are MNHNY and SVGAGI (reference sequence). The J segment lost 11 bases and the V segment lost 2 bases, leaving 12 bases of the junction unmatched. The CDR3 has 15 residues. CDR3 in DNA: TGTGCCAGCAGTTACGGGGGGACAGAAGGTCTAACCCAGCATTTT. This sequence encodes CASSYGGTEGLTQHF.

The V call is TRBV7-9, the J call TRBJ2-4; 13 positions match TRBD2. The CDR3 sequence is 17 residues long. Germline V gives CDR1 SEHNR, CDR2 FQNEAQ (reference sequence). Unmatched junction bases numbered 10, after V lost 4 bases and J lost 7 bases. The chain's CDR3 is CASSSAGTSGAGNIQYF. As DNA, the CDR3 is TGTGCCAGCAGCTCGGCCGGGACTAGCGGGGCCGGGAACATTCAGTACTTC. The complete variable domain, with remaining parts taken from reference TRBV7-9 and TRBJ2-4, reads DTGVSQNPRHKITKRGQNVTFRCDPISEHNRLYWYRQTLGQGPEFLTYFQNEAQLEKSRLLSDRFSAERPKGSFSTLEIQRTEQGDSAMYLCASSSAGTSGAGNIQYFGAGTRLSVL.

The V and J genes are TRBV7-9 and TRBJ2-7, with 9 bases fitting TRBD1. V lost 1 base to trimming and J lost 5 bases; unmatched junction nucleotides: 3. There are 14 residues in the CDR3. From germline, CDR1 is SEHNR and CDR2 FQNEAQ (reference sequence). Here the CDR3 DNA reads TGTGCCAGCAGCTTAGACAGGGGGCCCCACGAGCAGTACTTC. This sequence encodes CASSLDRGPHEQYF.

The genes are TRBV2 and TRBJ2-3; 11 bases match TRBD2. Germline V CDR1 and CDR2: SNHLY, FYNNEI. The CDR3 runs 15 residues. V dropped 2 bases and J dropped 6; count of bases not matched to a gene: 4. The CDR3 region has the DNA TGTGCCAGCAGTGAACTAGCGGGGGGATGGGATACGCAGTATTTT. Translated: CASSELAGGWDTQYF.

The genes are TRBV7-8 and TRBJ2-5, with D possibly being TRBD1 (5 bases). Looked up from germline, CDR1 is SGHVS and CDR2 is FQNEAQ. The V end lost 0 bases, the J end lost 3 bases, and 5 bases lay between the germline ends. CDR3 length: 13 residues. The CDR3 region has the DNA TGTGCCAGCAGCTTAGCCAGGGAAGAGACCCAGTACTTC. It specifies CASSLAREETQYF.

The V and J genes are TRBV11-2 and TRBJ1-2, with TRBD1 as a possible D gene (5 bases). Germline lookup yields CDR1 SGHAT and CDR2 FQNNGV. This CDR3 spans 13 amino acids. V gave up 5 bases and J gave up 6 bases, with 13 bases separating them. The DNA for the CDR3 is TGTGCCAGCAGCGCCCCGGGACTGGATGGCTACACCTTC. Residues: CASSAPGLDGYTF.

CDR3 protein: CASSRGQRNHNEQFF. CDR3 DNA: TGCGCCAGCAGCCGCGGACAGAGGAACCACAATGAGCAGTTCTTC. The chain uses TRBV4-3 and TRBJ2-1; TRBD1 might be the D (6 bases). V lost 4 bases to trimming and J lost 5 bases, with 15 bases between them. This CDR3 region has 15 residues. CDR1 and CDR2 (germline): LGHNA, YSLEER.

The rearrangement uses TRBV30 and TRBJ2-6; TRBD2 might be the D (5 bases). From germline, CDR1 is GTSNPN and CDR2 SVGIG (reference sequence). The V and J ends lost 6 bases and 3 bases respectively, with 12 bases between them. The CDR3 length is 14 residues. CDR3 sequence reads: CACPRRFGANVLTF. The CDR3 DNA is TGTGCCTGTCCTAGGAGGTTTGGGGCCAACGTCCTGACTTTC.

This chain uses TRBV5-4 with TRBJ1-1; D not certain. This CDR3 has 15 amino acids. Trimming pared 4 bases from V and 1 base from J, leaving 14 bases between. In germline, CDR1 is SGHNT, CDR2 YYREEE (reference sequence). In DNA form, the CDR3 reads TGTGCCAGCAGCGCCTGGCGGGGTGGGAACACTGAAGCTTTCTTT. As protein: CASSAWRGGNTEAFF.

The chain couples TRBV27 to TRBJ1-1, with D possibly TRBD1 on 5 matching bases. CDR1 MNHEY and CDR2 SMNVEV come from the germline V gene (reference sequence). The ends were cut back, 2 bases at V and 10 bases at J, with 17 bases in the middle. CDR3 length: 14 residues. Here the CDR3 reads CASSLGGEVRAAFF. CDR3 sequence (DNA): TGTGCCAGCAGTTTAGGGGGAGAGGTCCGGGCAGCTTTCTTT.

The CDR3 loop reads CASSPWNTEAFF. The CDR3 region has the DNA TGTGCCAGCAGCCCGTGGAACACTGAAGCTTTCTTT. The chain combines TRBV11-1 with TRBJ1-1; no reliable D call. V gave up 5 bases and J gave up 1 base, with 5 bases separating them. The CDR3 has 12 residues. Germline CDR1 and CDR2: SGHAT and FQDESV (reference sequence). The variable domain in full, with the rest retrieved from reference TRBV11-1 and TRBJ1-1, is EAEVAQSPRYKITEKSQAVAFWCDPISGHATLYWYRQILGQGPELLVQFQDESVVDDSQLPKDRFSAERLKGVDSTLKIQPAELGDSAMYLCASSPWNTEAFFGQGTRLTVV.

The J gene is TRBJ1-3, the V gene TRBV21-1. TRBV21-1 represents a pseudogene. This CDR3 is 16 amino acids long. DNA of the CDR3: TGTGCCAGCAGCAACCCATGGGAAAGCTCTGGAAACACCATATATTTT. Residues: CASSNPWESSGNTIYF.

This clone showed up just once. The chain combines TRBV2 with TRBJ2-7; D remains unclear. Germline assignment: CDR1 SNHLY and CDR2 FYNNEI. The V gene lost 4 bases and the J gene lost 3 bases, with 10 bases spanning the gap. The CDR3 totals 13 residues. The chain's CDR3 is CASSGWGIYEQYF. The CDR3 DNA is TGTGCCAGCAGTGGCTGGGGAATCTACGAGCAGTACTTC.

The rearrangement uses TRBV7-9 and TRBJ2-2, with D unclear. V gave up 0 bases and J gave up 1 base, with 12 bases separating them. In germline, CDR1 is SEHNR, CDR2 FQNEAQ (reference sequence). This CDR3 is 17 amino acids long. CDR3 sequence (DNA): TGTGCCAGCAGCTTAGCTCTATCACGGTGGAACACCGGGGAGCTGTTTTTT. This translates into CASSLALSRWNTGELFF. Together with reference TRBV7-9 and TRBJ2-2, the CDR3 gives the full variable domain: DTGVSQNPRHKITKRGQNVTFRCDPISEHNRLYWYRQTLGQGPEFLTYFQNEAQLEKSRLLSDRFSAERPKGSFSTLEIQRTEQGDSAMYLCASSLALSRWNTGELFFGEGSRLTVL.

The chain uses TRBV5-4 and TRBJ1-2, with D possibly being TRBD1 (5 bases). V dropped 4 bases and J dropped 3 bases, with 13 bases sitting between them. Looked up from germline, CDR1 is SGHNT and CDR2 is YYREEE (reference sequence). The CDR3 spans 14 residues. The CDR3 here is CASSQDSDHYGYTF. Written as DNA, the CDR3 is TGTGCCAGCAGCCAAGACAGTGACCACTATGGCTACACCTTC.

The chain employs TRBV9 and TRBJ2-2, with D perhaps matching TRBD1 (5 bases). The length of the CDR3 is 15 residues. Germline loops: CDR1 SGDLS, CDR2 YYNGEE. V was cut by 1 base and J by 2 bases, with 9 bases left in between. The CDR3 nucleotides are TGTGCCAGCAGCGTATCAGGACAAAACACCGGGGAGCTGTTTTTT. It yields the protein CASSVSGQNTGELFF.

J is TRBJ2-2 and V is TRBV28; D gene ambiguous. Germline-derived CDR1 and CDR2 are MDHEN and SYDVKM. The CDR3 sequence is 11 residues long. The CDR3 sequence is CGHSRTGELFF. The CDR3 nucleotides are TGTGGCCACAGTAGAACAGGGGAGCTGTTTTTT.

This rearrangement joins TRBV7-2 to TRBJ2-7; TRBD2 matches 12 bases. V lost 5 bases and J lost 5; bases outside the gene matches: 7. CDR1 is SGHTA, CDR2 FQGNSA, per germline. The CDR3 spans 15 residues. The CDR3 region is CASSLWTSGVNEQYF. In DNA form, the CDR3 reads TGTGCCAGCAGCCTATGGACTAGCGGGGTAAACGAGCAGTACTTC.